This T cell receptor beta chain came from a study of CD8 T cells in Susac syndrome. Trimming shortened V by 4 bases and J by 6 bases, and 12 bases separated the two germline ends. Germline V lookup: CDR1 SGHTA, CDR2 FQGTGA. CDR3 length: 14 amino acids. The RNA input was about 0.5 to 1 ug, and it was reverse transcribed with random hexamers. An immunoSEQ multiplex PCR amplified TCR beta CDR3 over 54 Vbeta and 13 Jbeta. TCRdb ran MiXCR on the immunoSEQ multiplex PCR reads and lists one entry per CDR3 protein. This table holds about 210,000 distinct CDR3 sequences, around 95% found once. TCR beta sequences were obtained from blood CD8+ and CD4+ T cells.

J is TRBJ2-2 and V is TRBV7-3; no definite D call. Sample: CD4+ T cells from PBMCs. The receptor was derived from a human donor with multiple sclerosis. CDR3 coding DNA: TGTGCCAGCAGCTCCACCCGGTCCGCCGGGGAGCTGTTTTTT. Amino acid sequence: CASSSTRSAGELFF. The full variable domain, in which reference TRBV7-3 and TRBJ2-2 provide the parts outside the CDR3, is GAGVSQTPSNKVTEKGKYVELRCDPISGHTALYWYRQSLGQGPEFLIYFQGTGAADDSGLPNDRFFAVRPEGSVSTLKIQRTERGDSAVYLCASSSTRSAGELFFGEGSRLTVL.